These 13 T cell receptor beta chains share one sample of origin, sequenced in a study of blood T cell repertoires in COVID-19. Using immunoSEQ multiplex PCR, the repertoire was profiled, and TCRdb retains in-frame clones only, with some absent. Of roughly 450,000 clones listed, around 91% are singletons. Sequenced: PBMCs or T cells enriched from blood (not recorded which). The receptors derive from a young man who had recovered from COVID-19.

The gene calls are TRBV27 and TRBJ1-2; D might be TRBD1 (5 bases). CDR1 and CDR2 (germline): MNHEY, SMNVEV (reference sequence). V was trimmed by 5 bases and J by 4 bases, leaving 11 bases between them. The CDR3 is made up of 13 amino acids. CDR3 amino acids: CASSPTGGYGYTF. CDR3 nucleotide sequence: TGTGCCAGCAGTCCAACAGGTGGCTATGGCTACACCTTC.

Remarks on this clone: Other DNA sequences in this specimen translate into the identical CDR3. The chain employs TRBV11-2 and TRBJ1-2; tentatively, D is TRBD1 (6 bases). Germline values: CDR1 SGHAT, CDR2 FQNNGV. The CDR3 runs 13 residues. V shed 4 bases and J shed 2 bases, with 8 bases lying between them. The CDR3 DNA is TGTGCCAGCAGCTCAACAGGGAACTATGGCTACACCTTC. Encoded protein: CASSSTGNYGYTF.

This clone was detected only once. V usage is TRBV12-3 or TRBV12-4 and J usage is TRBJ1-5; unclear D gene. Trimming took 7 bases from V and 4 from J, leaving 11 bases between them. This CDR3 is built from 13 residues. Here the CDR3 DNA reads TGTGCCAGCACTCTCAACAAAAATCAGCCCCAGCATTTT. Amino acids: CASTLNKNQPQHF.

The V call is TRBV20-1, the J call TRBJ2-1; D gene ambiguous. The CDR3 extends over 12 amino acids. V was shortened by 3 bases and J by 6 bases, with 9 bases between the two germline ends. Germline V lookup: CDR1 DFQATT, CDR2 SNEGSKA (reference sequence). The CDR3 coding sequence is TGCAGTGCTAGTTCTCCCAGCAATGAGCAGTTCTTC. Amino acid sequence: CSASSPSNEQFF.

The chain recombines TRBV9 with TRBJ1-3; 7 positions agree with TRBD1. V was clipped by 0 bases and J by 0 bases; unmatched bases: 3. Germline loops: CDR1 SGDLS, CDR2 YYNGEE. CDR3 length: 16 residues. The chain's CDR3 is CASSVGGTVSGNTIYF. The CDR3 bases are TGTGCCAGCAGCGTAGGCGGGACAGTCTCTGGAAACACCATATATTTT.

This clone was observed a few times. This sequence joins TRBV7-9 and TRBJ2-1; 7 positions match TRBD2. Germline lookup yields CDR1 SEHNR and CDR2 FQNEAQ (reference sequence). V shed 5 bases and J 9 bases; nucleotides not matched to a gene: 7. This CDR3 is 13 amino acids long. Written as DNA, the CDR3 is TGTGCCAGCAGCGACAGCGGGAATCCTGAGCAGTTCTTC. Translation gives CASSDSGNPEQFF.

CDR3 DNA sequence: TGTGCCATCAGTCTGGGACAGGCATACTACGAGCAGTACTTC. It yields the protein CAISLGQAYYEQYF. The chain links TRBV10-3 to TRBJ2-7; 8 bases fit TRBD1. Germline V gene sequence: CDR1 ENHRY, CDR2 SYGVKD. Losses at the gene ends were 5 bases for V and 3 bases for J; bases not matched to a gene: 6. This CDR3 contains 14 residues.

The CDR3 DNA sequence: TGTGCCAGCAGCACGCTAGCGGGCGGCTCAGATACGCAGTATTTT. It is translated as CASSTLAGGSDTQYF. The rearrangement uses TRBV5-4 and TRBJ2-3; 8 positions agree with TRBD2. Germline-derived CDR1 and CDR2 are SGHNT and YYREEE (reference sequence). The V and J ends lost 4 bases and 4 bases, in that order; junction bases with no gene match: 8. There are 15 residues in the CDR3.

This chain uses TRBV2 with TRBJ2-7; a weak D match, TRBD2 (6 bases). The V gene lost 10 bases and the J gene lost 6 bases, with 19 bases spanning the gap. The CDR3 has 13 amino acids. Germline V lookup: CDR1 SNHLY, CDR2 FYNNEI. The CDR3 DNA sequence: TGTGCCACCCTCCGGGCCCCAGCGGGCGAGCAGTACTTC. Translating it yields CATLRAPAGEQYF.

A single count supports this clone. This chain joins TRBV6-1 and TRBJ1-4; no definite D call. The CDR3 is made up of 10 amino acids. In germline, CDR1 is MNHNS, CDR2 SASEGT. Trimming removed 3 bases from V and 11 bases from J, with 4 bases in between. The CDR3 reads CASSDMKLFF. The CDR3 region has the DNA TGTGCCAGCAGTGATATGAAACTGTTTTTT.

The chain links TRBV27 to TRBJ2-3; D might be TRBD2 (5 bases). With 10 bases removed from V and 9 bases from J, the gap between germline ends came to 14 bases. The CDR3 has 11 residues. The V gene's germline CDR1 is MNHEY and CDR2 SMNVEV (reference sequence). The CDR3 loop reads CATAYRETQYF. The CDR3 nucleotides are TGTGCCACCGCGTATAGGGAGACGCAGTATTTT.

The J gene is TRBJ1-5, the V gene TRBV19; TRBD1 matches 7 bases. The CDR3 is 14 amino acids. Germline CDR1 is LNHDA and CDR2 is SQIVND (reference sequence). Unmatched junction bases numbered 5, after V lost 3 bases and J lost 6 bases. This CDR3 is CASSMTGSGQPQHF. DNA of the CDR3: TGTGCCAGTAGTATGACAGGGAGCGGTCAGCCCCAGCATTTT.

CDR3 loop: CASSLVPGGGLYEQYF. The CDR3 coding sequence is TGCGCCAGCAGCTTGGTTCCGGGTGGGGGGTTGTACGAGCAGTACTTC. The V call is TRBV5-1, the J call TRBJ2-7, with D possibly matching TRBD2 (6 bases). CDR3 size: 16 residues. Germline V gene sequence: CDR1 SGHRS, CDR2 YFSETQ. V lost 0 bases to trimming and J lost 4 bases, with 17 bases between them. The variable domain in full, completed from reference TRBV5-1 and TRBJ2-7, reads KAGVTQTPRYLIKTRGQQVTLSCSPISGHRSVSWYQQTPGQGLQFLFEYFSETQRNKGNFPGRFSGRQFSNSRSEMNVSTLELGDSALYLCASSLVPGGGLYEQYFGPGTRLTVT.